The source of this T cell receptor (beta chain) is a study of PD-1 blockade in classical Hodgkin lymphoma. Only in-frame clones appear in the TCRdb table, and some are missing; sequencing was by immunoSEQ multiplex PCR. The table has about 23,000 clones, around 64% seen once. Study findings and constraints: Newly diagnosed patients were reported to exhibit reduced baseline TCR diversity relative to healthy donors.

The patients all showed relapse after autologous stem cell transplantation, while their brentuximab vedotin exposure varied. For this clone: The antigen remains unidentified.

The V end lost 1 base, the J end lost 4 bases, and 6 bases lay between the germline ends. CDR1 is MGHRA, CDR2 YSYEKL, per germline. This CDR3 is built from 13 residues. The sequence derives from a human donor with classical Hodgkin lymphoma. The chain has TRBV4-1 and TRBJ2-3, with D unresolved. Here the sequenced sample was peripheral blood mononuclear cells (PBMCs), taken at baseline. The CDR3 region is CASSQVYADTQYF. The DNA of the CDR3 is TGCGCCAGCAGCCAAGTGTACGCAGATACGCAGTATTTT.